This passage covers 23 T cell receptor beta chains from one sample sequenced in a study of cytomegalovirus exposure and HLA in healthy donors. The PCR was carried out with 60 Vbeta primers and 13 Jbeta primers. The table came from immunoSEQ multiplex PCR; TCRdb's copy has only in-frame clones and leaves some out. This sample has fewer than 150,000 clones, with approximately 80% found just once. Sequencing used PBMCs. Source of these receptors: a woman in her 40s in good health and CMV-seropositive.

The chain combines TRBV2 with TRBJ1-1; TRBD1 matches at 8 bases. The V and J ends lost 7 bases and 5 bases, in that order; junction bases with no gene match: 12. The CDR3 runs to 15 residues. Germline-derived CDR1 and CDR2 are SNHLY and FYNNEI. CDR3 nucleotide sequence: TGTGCCAGCACCAAGGACAGGGTTTATAAGACTGAAGCTTTCTTT. Encoded protein: CASTKDRVYKTEAFF.

This clone has only a few counts. The V call is TRBV5-1, the J call TRBJ1-2, with D possibly matching TRBD1 (5 bases). Between the trimmed V and J ends, which lost 0 bases and 4 bases, there was a span of 7 bases. The CDR3 contains 13 residues. Germline V gives CDR1 SGHRS, CDR2 YFSETQ. CDR3 amino acids: CASSLVGGYGYTF. The CDR3, as DNA: TGCGCCAGCAGCTTGGTGGGGGGCTATGGCTACACCTTC. Full variable domain (rest looked up from reference TRBV5-1 and TRBJ1-2): KAGVTQTPRYLIKTRGQQVTLSCSPISGHRSVSWYQQTPGQGLQFLFEYFSETQRNKGNFPGRFSGRQFSNSRSEMNVSTLELGDSALYLCASSLVGGYGYTFGSGTRLTVV.

V and J are TRBV11-3 and TRBJ1-2; D might be TRBD1 (5 bases). The ends were cut back, 7 bases at V and 5 bases at J, with 23 bases in the middle. CDR3 length: 16 residues. Germline assignment: CDR1 SGHNT and CDR2 YENEEA. The CDR3 region is CASILPRGGGCYGYTF. The CDR3 bases are TGTGCCAGCATCCTACCGCGGGGCGGGGGGTGTTATGGCTACACCTTC.

This chain uses TRBV10-1 with TRBJ1-2; D perhaps matches TRBD1 (5 bases). The CDR3 runs 13 residues. The V and J ends lost 1 base and 4 bases respectively, with 7 bases between them. CDR1 and CDR2 (germline): WNHNN, SYGVQD (reference sequence). Here the CDR3 DNA reads TGCGCCAGCAGTGAGTACAGGTCCTATGGCTACACCTTC. Protein sequence: CASSEYRSYGYTF.

The CDR3 sequence: CASSPRDREASPLHF. In nucleotides, the CDR3 is TGTGCCAGCAGCCCCCGGGACAGGGAGGCTTCACCCCTCCACTTT. The V call is TRBV7-2, the J call TRBJ1-6; 9 bases are a match to TRBD1. Germline V gene data show CDR1 as SGHTA and CDR2 as FQGNSA. This CDR3 is 15 amino acids long. With 5 bases clipped from V and 9 bases from J, the junction kept 8 bases outside the gene matches.

This chain connects TRBV5-1 to TRBJ1-1; 7 positions match TRBD1. Germline lookup yields CDR1 SGHRS and CDR2 YFSETQ. CDR3 length: 15 residues. V lost 5 bases, J lost 3 bases, and 10 bases stayed unmatched. The CDR3 DNA reads TGCGCCAGCAGACCAGGGGGGACGGCCCACACTGAAGCTTTCTTT. Its protein is CASRPGGTAHTEAFF.

This clone was found a few times. The V gene is TRBV18, the J gene TRBJ1-5, with 10 bases aligning to TRBD1. Germline loops: CDR1 KGHSH, CDR2 LQKENI. There are 16 residues in the CDR3. The junction had 6 bases not matched to a gene; V was cut back by 6 bases and J by 1 base. CDR3 amino acids: CASSGQGLLSNQPQHF. The CDR3 DNA follows: TGTGCCAGCTCGGGACAGGGGCTACTGAGCAATCAGCCCCAGCATTTT.

This sequence joins TRBV9 and TRBJ2-7; 9 nucleotides align to TRBD1. The CDR3 has 16 residues. Per germline, CDR1 SGDLS and CDR2 YYNGEE. Trimming at V came to 3 bases and at J to 4 bases, leaving 11 bases not matched to a gene. The CDR3 loop reads CASSDPRDRVSYEQYF. CDR3 coding DNA: TGTGCCAGCAGCGATCCCCGGGACAGGGTTTCGTACGAGCAGTACTTC.

This CDR3 reads CASSRDSYEQYF. In nucleotides, the CDR3 is TGTGCCAGCAGCCGGGACAGTTACGAGCAGTACTTC. This chain uses TRBV5-4 with TRBJ2-7, with 7 bases identical to TRBD1. Germline-derived CDR1 and CDR2 are SGHNT and YYREEE (reference sequence). The trim removed 4 bases at V and 4 bases at J, leaving 2 bases unmatched. The CDR3 is 12 residues long.

This chain connects TRBV5-6 to TRBJ2-7; D not certain. Trimming took off 4 bases at V and 2 bases at J, with 7 bases between the two ends. CDR1 is SGHDT and CDR2 is YYEEEE in the germline V gene. This CDR3 has 12 amino acids. CDR3 amino acids: CASSIGTYEQYF. In DNA form, the CDR3 reads TGTGCCAGCAGCATTGGCACCTACGAGCAGTACTTC.

The J gene is TRBJ2-5, the V gene TRBV29-1, with no clear D. The CDR3 sequence is 12 residues long. Germline V gives CDR1 SQVTM, CDR2 ANQGSEA. V gave up 3 bases and J gave up 5 bases, with 10 bases separating them. CDR3 region: CSVDNAGETQYF. DNA for the CDR3: TGCAGCGTTGATAACGCCGGGGAGACCCAGTACTTC.

The chain has TRBV7-3 and TRBJ1-6; D unclear. Germline CDR1 is SGHTA and CDR2 is FQGTGA. Trimming left V 2 bases short and J 9 bases short, with 17 bases between. The CDR3 extends over 16 amino acids. CDR3 amino acids: CASSLGVRETGSPLHF. The CDR3 DNA follows: TGTGCCAGCAGCTTAGGGGTCCGGGAGACGGGTTCACCCCTCCACTTT. Complete variable domain (other parts from reference TRBV7-3 and TRBJ1-6): GAGVSQTPSNKVTEKGKYVELRCDPISGHTALYWYRQSLGQGPEFLIYFQGTGAADDSGLPNDRFFAVRPEGSVSTLKIQRTERGDSAVYLCASSLGVRETGSPLHFGNGTRLTVT.

The V call is TRBV7-8, the J call TRBJ1-1; D is unresolved. Deletions cut 7 bases from V and 5 bases from J, with 11 bases between. Germline lookup yields CDR1 SGHVS and CDR2 FQNEAQ. The CDR3 spans 12 residues. The DNA for the CDR3 is TGTGCCAGCAACAACGGGGAGACTGAAGCTTTCTTT. This translates into CASNNGETEAFF.

V gene TRBV10-3 combines with J gene TRBJ1-6; TRBD1 agrees at 12 bases. Germline lookup yields CDR1 ENHRY and CDR2 SYGVKD. This CDR3 is 21 amino acids long. V was pared by 3 bases and J by 1 base, with 13 bases of the junction left unmatched. CDR3 sequence: CAISEGFRGQGAFSYNSPLHF. The CDR3 DNA reads as TGTGCCATCAGTGAAGGATTCAGGGGACAGGGGGCTTTTTCCTATAATTCACCCCTCCACTTT.

The V and J genes are TRBV5-1 and TRBJ2-3; D gene uncertain. The CDR3 runs to 14 residues. V lost 4 bases, J lost 4 bases, and 13 bases lay in between. CDR1 is SGHRS and CDR2 is YFSETQ in the germline V gene. For the CDR3, the DNA is TGCGCCAGCAGCGCTCAGGCCAGTGCAGATACGCAGTATTTT. Protein: CASSAQASADTQYF.

The rearrangement links TRBV21-1 to TRBJ1-2; the DNA was not used to check the table's D call, TRBD1. TRBV21-1 is a listed pseudogene. The CDR3 consists of 17 residues. This chain's CDR3 is CASSSERDSFLNYGYTF. The CDR3 DNA sequence: TGTGCCAGCAGCAGTGAAAGGGACAGCTTCCTAAACTATGGCTACACCTTC.

This rearrangement joins TRBV2 to TRBJ1-2; TRBD1 matches at 8 bases. Per the germline V gene, CDR1 is SNHLY and CDR2 is FYNNEI. Trimming took 7 bases from V and 1 from J; bases not matched to a gene: 8. CDR3 length: 15 residues. The CDR3 protein is CASIARDRSNYGYTF. CDR3 DNA sequence: TGTGCCAGCATCGCCCGGGACAGGAGTAACTATGGCTACACCTTC. Drawing the rest from reference TRBV2 and TRBJ1-2, the complete variable domain is EPEVTQTPSHQVTQMGQEVILRCVPISNHLYFYWYRQILGQKVEFLVSFYNNEISEKSEIFDDQFSVERPDGSNFTLKIRSTKLEDSAMYFCASIARDRSNYGYTFGSGTRLTVV.

The V call is TRBV9, the J call TRBJ2-1; 14 positions agree with TRBD2. CDR3 length: 15 residues. CDR1 SGDLS and CDR2 YYNGEE come from the germline V gene. V dropped 3 bases and J dropped 10; count of bases not matched to a gene: 6. The CDR3 nucleotides read TGTGCCAGCAGCGCTCCCGGGACTAGCGGGGGAGAGCAGTTCTTC. It specifies CASSAPGTSGGEQFF.

As to this clone: The same CDR3 can be traced to other DNA sequences in this sample. The rearrangement links TRBV2 to TRBJ2-7; 11 bases are shared with TRBD2. Trimming removed 9 bases from V and 4 bases from J; junction bases left unmatched: 2. The CDR3 covers 12 residues. From germline, CDR1 is SNHLY and CDR2 FYNNEI. DNA for the CDR3: TGTGCCAGTAGCGGGGGGGGGTACGAGCAGTACTTC. Translation gives CASSGGGYEQYF.

This clone has a handful of counts. This chain links TRBV5-8 with TRBJ1-2, with D perhaps TRBD1 (5 bases). Looked up from germline, CDR1 is SGHTS and CDR2 is YDEGEE. V was clipped by 0 bases and J by 6 bases, with 12 bases between them. This CDR3 is built from 14 residues. The DNA for the CDR3 is TGTGCCAGCAGCTTGGGATGGGCAGGGAATGGCTACACCTTC. This encodes CASSLGWAGNGYTF.

This sequence joins TRBV18 and TRBJ1-1; D remains ambiguous. Per germline, CDR1 KGHSH and CDR2 LQKENI. This CDR3 is 13 amino acids long. The germline V and J ends were trimmed by 3 bases and 7 bases, with 12 bases remaining between them. CDR3 protein: CASSPLGGGEAFF. The CDR3 bases are TGTGCCAGCTCACCCCTTGGCGGTGGTGAAGCTTTCTTT.

V is TRBV4-2 and J is TRBJ2-1; TRBD2 matches 7 bases. Germline V gene data show CDR1 as LGHNA and CDR2 as YNFKEQ. The trim removed 0 bases at V and 3 bases at J, leaving 5 bases unmatched. This CDR3 contains 16 residues. DNA of the CDR3: TGTGCCAGCAGCCAAGAAGTGGGAGGGTACTACAATGAGCAGTTCTTC. As protein: CASSQEVGGYYNEQFF.

This clone showed up just once. This sequence joins TRBV30 and TRBJ2-3, with 11 nucleotides matching TRBD2. The trim removed 3 bases at V and 0 bases at J, leaving 8 bases unmatched. The CDR3 contains 17 residues. Germline V gives CDR1 GTSNPN, CDR2 SVGIG (reference sequence). The CDR3 DNA sequence: TGTGCCTGGAGCCTTAGCGGGAGGGCGACTAGCACAGATACGCAGTATTTT. As protein: CAWSLSGRATSTDTQYF.